This T cell receptor beta chain emerged from a study of Graves' ophthalmopathy and Graves' hyperthyroidism (dated by TCRdb to 2016 to 2018). Background on the whole study: Peripheral blood samples were taken at the time of initial diagnosis, before any treatment was given. TCR beta repertoire signatures were used to distinguish Graves' ophthalmopathy from Graves' hyperthyroidism and to predict progression to ophthalmopathy. In total, 120 to 150 blood samples were TCR-sequenced: some 40 ophthalmopathy, about 75 hyperthyroidism and roughly 17 hyperthyroidism-to-ophthalmopathy patients. A discovery set of 100 or so patients (around 40 ophthalmopathy, 57 stable hyperthyroidism) was enrolled to explore V-J signatures distinguishing ophthalmopathy from hyperthyroidism. For independent validation, a separate cohort was made up of 18 hyperthyroidism patients plus 17 patients who later progressed from hyperthyroidism to ophthalmopathy. In a handful of hyperthyroidism patients, the T-cell repertoire of thyroid tissue was compared with the T-cell repertoire of blood. Following sampling, methimazole starting at 30 mg daily was administered to hyperthyroidism patients, and high-dose intravenous methylprednisolone was administered to ophthalmopathy patients. The approximately 98 discovery patients were randomly divided into training and test sets at a 7:3 ratio. The investigation overall reported the following: Most expanded thyroid clonotypes with a frequency above 0.001 also appeared in blood, which suggests that blood repertoires may reflect the immune response in the thyroid. In validation, the model predicted ophthalmopathy progression with 70.59% sensitivity and roughly 78% specificity; eleven to twelve predicted patients were CT-confirmed with GO in a median of about 6.1 months. Ophthalmopathy was separated from stable hyperthyroidism by the 13-signature model with just under 90% sensitivity and about 81% specificity in cross-validation and with 80%/75% in the test set. Sample size was not predetermined statistically, and investigators were not blinded to group allocation.

For repertoire sequencing, TCR beta CDR3 regions were amplified from RNA transcripts. A first-round RT-PCR used HTBI primers with the Qiagen OneStep RT-PCR kit, followed by a second-round multiplex PCR, size selection and purification. Libraries were sequenced on an Illumina HiSeq2000 using paired-end 100 bp reads. As for the original processing: SOAPnuke was used for read processing, and reads with adapters, uncalled bases, a mean Phred below 15, or no exact constant-primer or identifier match were discarded. High-quality paired reads were merged with COPE v1.2.5. Unique nucleotide sequences were defined as clonotypes and aligned to IMGT TRB V, D and J references using MiTCR v1.1. Analysis was restricted to V-J combinations with a frequency above 0.0001, which covered about 99% of repertoires. A TCR clonal expansion and chaos score per V-J combination was defined as the ratio of F50 clonal expansion to chaos observed in the TCRdist matrix. Welch's t-statistics and random forest were used to reduce the features to roughly 14 V-J combinations, which were then used as input to a naive Bayes classifier. The similarity between thyroid and blood repertoires was quantified using the Morisita-Horn index. TCRdb reworked the public reads: Q25 trimming with fastp, MiXCR clone assembly, productive beta chains retained. Every entry covers one CDR3 protein and lists the most common genes and DNA from its rows. The authors' filters were not applied to this entry. Present in this sample are about 180,000 distinct CDR3 sequences, over 35% of which were seen just once. The ten top clones hold under 7% of the sample.

This clonotype occurred many times. The clone's antigen remains unknown. No quality values exist for individual bases; no much larger clone is one base distant. The junction carries 7 bases between V and J, which are trimmed by 2 bases and 2 bases respectively. The CDR3 spans 12 residues, from the cysteine through the phenylalanine. Just the 36-base CDR3 DNA is kept, in frame starting at base 1. The germline V gene (reference sequence) specifies DFQATT as CDR1 and SNEGSKA as CDR2. Ophthalmopathy patients were characterized by moderately to severely active disease, a Clinical Activity Score of at least 3, a NOSPECS grade of at least 4, and a disease duration under 3 months. Patients with other autoimmune diseases, uncontrolled infections, pregnancy or lactation were excluded from the study. Diagnosis was based on clinical symptoms, serum thyroxine, TRAb, thyroid ultrasound and orbital computed tomography. Using Ficoll-Paque density gradient centrifugation, PBMCs were isolated from 8.5 to 10 ml of fresh peripheral blood. Total RNA was extracted using Trizol reagent, and RNA quality was checked on an Agilent 2100 Bioanalyzer.

The chain is made from TRBV20-1 and TRBJ2-7, with no reliable assignment of the D segment. The sequence came from a woman between 35 and 50 years old with Graves' ophthalmopathy. Donor details come from another sample of the same person, matched by shared clones. The sequencing input was peripheral blood. The CDR3 is CSARRMTYEQYF. Here is the DNA: TGCAGTGCTAGAAGAATGACCTACGAGCAGTACTTC.